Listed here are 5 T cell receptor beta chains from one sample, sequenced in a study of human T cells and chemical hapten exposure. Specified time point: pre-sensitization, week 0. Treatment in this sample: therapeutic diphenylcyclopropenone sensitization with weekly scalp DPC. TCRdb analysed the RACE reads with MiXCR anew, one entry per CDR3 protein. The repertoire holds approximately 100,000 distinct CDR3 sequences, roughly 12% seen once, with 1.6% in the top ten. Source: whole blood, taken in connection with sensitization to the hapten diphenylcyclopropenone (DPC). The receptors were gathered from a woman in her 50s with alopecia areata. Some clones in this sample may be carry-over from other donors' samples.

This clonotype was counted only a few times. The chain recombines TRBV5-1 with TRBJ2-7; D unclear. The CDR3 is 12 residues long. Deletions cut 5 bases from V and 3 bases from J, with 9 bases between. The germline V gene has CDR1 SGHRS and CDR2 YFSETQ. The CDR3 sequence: CASRDIGYEQYF. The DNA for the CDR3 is TGCGCCAGCAGAGACATCGGCTACGAGCAGTACTTC.

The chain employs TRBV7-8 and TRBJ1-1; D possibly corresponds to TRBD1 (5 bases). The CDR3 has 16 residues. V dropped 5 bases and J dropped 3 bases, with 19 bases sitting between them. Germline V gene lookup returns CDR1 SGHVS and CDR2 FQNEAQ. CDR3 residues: CASSPPGREGDTEAFF. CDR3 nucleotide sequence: TGTGCCAGCAGCCCACCAGGACGGGAAGGGGACACTGAAGCTTTCTTT.

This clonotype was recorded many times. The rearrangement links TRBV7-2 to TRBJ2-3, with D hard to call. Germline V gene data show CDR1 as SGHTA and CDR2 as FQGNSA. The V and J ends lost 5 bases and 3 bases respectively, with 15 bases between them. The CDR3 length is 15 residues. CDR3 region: CASSPEVWRTDTQYF. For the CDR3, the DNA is TGTGCCAGCAGCCCAGAGGTGTGGCGGACAGATACGCAGTATTTT.

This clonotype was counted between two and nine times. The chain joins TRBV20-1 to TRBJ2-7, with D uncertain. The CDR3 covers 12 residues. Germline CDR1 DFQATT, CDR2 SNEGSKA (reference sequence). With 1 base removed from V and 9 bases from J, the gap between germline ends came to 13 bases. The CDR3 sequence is CSARGRLVGQYF. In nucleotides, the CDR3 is TGCAGTGCTAGAGGTCGTCTGGTGGGGCAGTACTTC.

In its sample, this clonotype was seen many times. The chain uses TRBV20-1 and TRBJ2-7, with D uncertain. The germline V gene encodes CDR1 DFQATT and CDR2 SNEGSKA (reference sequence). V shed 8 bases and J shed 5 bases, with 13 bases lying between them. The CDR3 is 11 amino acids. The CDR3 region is CSSWESDEQYF. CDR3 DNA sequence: TGCAGTTCATGGGAAAGTGACGAGCAGTACTTC.